Sequencing of this T cell receptor beta chain was carried out in a study of blood T cell repertoires in COVID-19 (TCRdb year 2020). At the level of the whole study: The collaborator samples originated in the United States, Italy and Spain and spanned the acute and convalescent phases of COVID-19. The material from the prospective study consisted of cDNA or gDNA derived from T cells, B-cell-depleted T cells, or PBMCs. The dataset comprised deeply sampled blood TCRbeta repertoires from subjects exposed to, actively infected with, or recovered from COVID-19. The repertoires were released in a freely available public database meant as a resource for research on the immune response to SARS-CoV-2. The samples were drawn from two sources: the first 160 participants of the ongoing ImmuneRACE study, and 1,000 to 1,500 subjects contributed by 6 global collaborators. Nearly every sample came with metadata listing a de-identified subject ID, COVID-19 status, age in years and sex. Where available, HLA class I and class II types were taken from metadata supplied by the sample provider and were not determined by assay-based typing.

Enrolling through a virtual design, the prospective study's participants ranged in age from roughly 18 to 95 years and lived across about two dozen United States geographic areas. To assign participants to cohorts, the prospective study relied on clinical history that participants themselves reported in a screening survey and a study questionnaire. ImmuneRACE Cohort 3 recovered participants were defined by two consecutive negative NP/OP PCR tests, healthcare professional clearance, or symptom resolution. In the prospective study, mobile phlebotomists collected whole blood, serum and a nasopharyngeal or oropharyngeal swab from each participant. Participants in the prospective study had the option to provide additional blood draws and questionnaires over a 2-month period. Prospective study blood samples were shipped either frozen or at room temperature before DNA extraction. Points the paper makes about the study in general: The amount of clinical and demographic metadata varied by source and participant and was provided uncurated.

V and J lose 2 bases and 7 bases, and a span of 12 bases separates them. The germline V gene encodes CDR1 SGHTA and CDR2 FQGNSA. Spanning cysteine to phenylalanine, the CDR3 consists of 14 amino acids. Kept here is only the CDR3 DNA, which spans 42 bases and is read in frame from base 1. TCRbeta CDR3 regions were amplified from genomic DNA using the immunoSEQ Assay, a bias-controlled multiplex PCR. Per the source publication's procedure: Nucleated cell counts per sample were estimated from amplification of reference gene primers within the assay. To quantify the absolute abundance of each unique TCRbeta CDR3 rearrangement, sequence reads were collapsed and filtered. For each sample, productive Simpson clonality was calculated by taking the square root of Simpson's diversity index across productive rearrangements. The source is immuneACCESS, and TCRdb retained only in-frame sequences with V and J called. Part of the clones is not carried over; for the studies checked, unresolved V genes explain less than half of this, and the remainder is unexplained. For V, J and clone size, that table is used; D and trimming come from the DNA. Across this sample there are about 210,000 clones, with over 80% seen only once. The ten largest make up 1.2% of the sample.

Concerning this clone itself: What this receptor recognizes is not known. Base qualities are not provided; no much larger clone lies one nucleotide away.

The sequencing sample was made of PBMCs or T cells enriched from blood (not recorded which). The sequence was obtained from a man aged 25 to 45 who had recovered from COVID-19. This receptor chain uses TRBV7-2 and TRBJ1-3, and perhaps TRBD1 as D gene, on 5 matching bases. At the DNA level, the sequence is TGTGCCAGCAGCTTACCGGGGGGGGTGAACACCATATATTTT. It is translated as CASSLPGGVNTIYF.